Each of the 3 T cell receptor beta chains below was sequenced from the same sample in a study of naive and memory T cell subsets. Two oligonucleotides, mixed equimolar, formed the beta constant-region primer covering TRBC1 and TRBC2. Four rounds of PCR amplified the ligated cDNA using nested alpha and beta constant-region primers plus SP2. TCRdb re-analysed the UMI-ligation and nested PCR reads in MiXCR, keeping a single row per CDR3 protein. The data show 150,000 or so distinct CDR3 sequences, roughly 22% seen once. These receptors' antigens are unknown. Findings and limits, study-wide: Possibly reflecting memory cells re-expressing CD45RA, a few larger clonotypes occurred in naive repertoires, especially CD8.

The sequencing sample was made of naive CD4+ T cells from blood. All receptors come from a human donor in good health.

J is TRBJ2-1 and V is TRBV6-5, with 7 bases matching TRBD2. The CDR3 consists of 14 residues. The junction had 9 bases not matched to a gene; V was cut back by 8 bases and J by 5 bases. The V gene's germline CDR1 is MNHEY and CDR2 SVGAGI. CDR3 sequence: CASGRLAADNEQFF. The CDR3 DNA follows: TGTGCCAGCGGTCGCCTAGCGGCCGACAATGAGCAGTTCTTC.

The chain employs TRBV5-1 and TRBJ2-1; 7 bases map to TRBD2. CDR3 length: 14 residues. Germline lookup yields CDR1 SGHRS and CDR2 YFSETQ. V lost 5 bases and J lost 6; bases outside the gene matches: 8. Written as DNA, the CDR3 is TGCGCCAGCAGGGAGCGGGAAGTTAGCAATGAGCAGTTCTTC. Translating gives CASREREVSNEQFF.

The CDR3 coding sequence is TGTGCCAGCTCACCCGGCAGGGGGCGACTAGCGGGAACCCTACGATTCACCGGGGAGCTGTTTTTT. Protein product: CASSPGRGRLAGTLRFTGELFF. The V call is TRBV18, the J call TRBJ2-2; 11 nucleotides agree with TRBD2. CDR1 is KGHSH, CDR2 LQKENI, per germline. The CDR3 runs to 22 residues. With V trimmed by 3 bases and J by 4 bases, 22 bases remained unmatched.